These 7 T cell receptor beta chains were all obtained from the same sample, sequenced in a study of control samples from healthy donors and cancer patients (dated by TCRdb to 2020 to 2021). Library preparation was by the immunoSEQ multiplex PCR assay. In its TCRdb copy, this immuneACCESS table keeps in-frame sequences only and misses some clones. Where compared with another copy, unresolved V genes explain less than half of these, and the others have no known cause. This sample comprises more than 110,000 clones, less than 90% of them detected only once. The top ten clones comprise 8.5% to 9.5% of the sample. Sequencing was performed on blood. All receptors derive from a woman aged 30 to 39 in good health.

By sample share, this clone is medium-sized. The DNA for the CDR3 is TGTGCCACGGGCGGCCCCCCTGACGAGCAGTACTTC. This encodes CATGGPPDEQYF. This sequence joins TRBV11-2 and TRBJ2-7, with D unclear. The CDR3 totals 12 residues. Germline CDR1 is SGHAT and CDR2 is FQNNGV. Trimming stripped 10 bases from V and 5 bases from J, with 15 bases between. Complete variable domain (other parts from reference TRBV11-2 and TRBJ2-7): EAGVAQSPRYKIIEKRQSVAFWCNPISGHATLYWYQQILGQGPKLLIQFQNNGVVDDSQLPKDRFSAERLKGVDSTLKIQPAKLEDSAVYLCATGGPPDEQYFGPGTRLTVT.

The chain recombines TRBV10-3 with TRBJ1-3; D ambiguous. Trimming shortened V by 6 bases and J by 7 bases, and 7 bases separated the two germline ends. The CDR3 is 11 residues long. CDR1 is ENHRY and CDR2 is SYGVKD in the germline V gene. The CDR3 spells CAISVLNTIYF. The CDR3 bases are TGTGCCATCAGCGTCCTTAACACCATATATTTT.

This chain connects TRBV29-1 to TRBJ2-1, with TRBD2 identical over 10 bases. Germline V lookup: CDR1 SQVTM, CDR2 ANQGSEA. V shed 3 bases, J shed 5 bases, and the junction held 1 base outside the gene matches. The CDR3 runs 13 residues. DNA for the CDR3: TGCAGCGTTGACGGACTAGCGGACAATGAGCAGTTCTTC. Its translation: CSVDGLADNEQFF.

The chain uses TRBV5-6 and TRBJ1-6; 11 bases fit TRBD1. V lost 2 bases to trimming and J lost 11 bases; unmatched junction nucleotides: 6. This CDR3 has 15 amino acids. CDR1 is SGHDT and CDR2 is YYEEEE in the germline V gene. In nucleotides, the CDR3 is TGTGCCAGCAGCTTCCTGGGACAGGGGGTCACACCCCTCCACTTT. Encoded protein: CASSFLGQGVTPLHF.

The CDR3 region is CASSFLPTSADTQYF. The CDR3 nucleotides are TGTGCCAGCAGCTTCCTTCCTACTAGCGCAGATACGCAGTATTTT. V is TRBV6-2 or TRBV6-3 and J is TRBJ2-3, with 7 nucleotides matching TRBD2. V gave up 6 bases and J gave up 4 bases; unmatched junction bases: 10. The CDR3 is 15 amino acids. CDR1 MNHEY and CDR2 SVGEGT come from the germline V gene.

The rearrangement joins TRBV3-1 (or the pseudogene TRBV3-2) to TRBJ2-7; TRBD1 agrees at 11 bases. The germline V gene has CDR1 LGHDT and CDR2 YNNKEL (reference sequence). CDR3 length equals 15 residues. Trimming cost V 1 base and J 3 bases; bases outside gene matches: 2. DNA for the CDR3: TGTGCCAGCAGCCAAGGCGGGACAGGGGGCTACGAGCAGTACTTC. This translates into CASSQGGTGGYEQYF.

V gene TRBV5-1 combines with J gene TRBJ2-3, with unresolved D. V gave up 0 bases and J gave up 6 bases, with 11 bases separating them. Germline-derived CDR1 and CDR2 are SGHRS and YFSETQ. CDR3 length equals 14 residues. The CDR3 sequence is CASSLDVSPDTQYF. The DNA for the CDR3 is TGCGCCAGCAGCTTGGATGTAAGCCCGGATACGCAGTATTTT.